This T cell receptor (beta chain) originates from a study of shared clonotypes between healthy human individuals. About the study: The study used three CD4 naive, three CD4 memory, two CD8 naive and one CD8 memory plate per donor.

V lost 7 bases and J lost 2, with 9 bases in between. This CDR3 spans 13 amino acids. Per the germline V gene, CDR1 is MNHEY and CDR2 is SMNVEV (reference sequence). Profiling relied on immunoSEQ multiplex PCR, and the TCRdb table lists in-frame clones only, not all of them. Of millions of clones listed, 85% to 95% were seen once; the top ten hold roughly 1.8%. Terminally differentiated effector memory CD45RA+ cells were left out of the naive CD8 fraction, which was CD45RO-negative and positively selected for CCR7. Sequencing was carried out using naive CD8+ T cells from PBMCs. The TCR originated in a man in his late teens or twenties in good health. Some clones in this sample may be carry-over from other donors' samples. The gene calls are TRBV27 and TRBJ2-1; no definite D call. CDR3 DNA sequence: TGTGCCAGCACTCCCTCCCCCTACAATGAGCAGTTCTTC. It codes for CASTPSPYNEQFF.